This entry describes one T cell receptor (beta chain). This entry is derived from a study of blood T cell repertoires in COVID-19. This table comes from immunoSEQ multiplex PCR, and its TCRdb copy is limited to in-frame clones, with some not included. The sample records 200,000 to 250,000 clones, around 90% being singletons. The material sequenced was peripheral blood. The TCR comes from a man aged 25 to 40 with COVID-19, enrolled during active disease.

The CDR3 DNA follows: TGCGCCAGCAGCTTGGGAGGGAGCGGGGGATACGAGCAGTACTTC. Protein product: CASSLGGSGGYEQYF. The chain links TRBV5-1 to TRBJ2-7; 8 nucleotides match TRBD2. Germline V lookup: CDR1 SGHRS, CDR2 YFSETQ. CDR3 length: 15 residues. V lost 0 bases and J lost 4; bases outside the gene matches: 6.